These 19 T cell receptor beta chains came from one sample sequenced in a study of blood T cell repertoires in COVID-19. The method was immunoSEQ multiplex PCR; TCRdb's version includes in-frame clones alone and lacks a portion of them. Of over 400,000 clones listed, roughly 85% are singletons. Source material: peripheral blood. Source of these receptors: a human donor in a cohort sampled during active COVID-19.

V gene TRBV19 combines with J gene TRBJ1-3, with D maybe TRBD1 (6 bases). CDR3 length: 16 amino acids. Germline V gives CDR1 LNHDA, CDR2 SQIVND (reference sequence). Trimming removed 5 bases from V and 2 bases from J, with 16 bases in between. CDR3 sequence reads: CASSDQRTAAGNTIYF. The CDR3 DNA sequence: TGTGCCAGTAGTGACCAACGGACAGCTGCTGGAAACACCATATATTTT.

The chain couples TRBV30 to TRBJ1-1; a weak D match, TRBD1 (6 bases). The CDR3 consists of 13 residues. Trimming shortened V by 2 bases and J by 4 bases, and 11 bases separated the two germline ends. CDR1 and CDR2 from the germline V gene are GTSNPN and SVGIG (reference sequence). This CDR3 is CAWSYGQSTEAFF. CDR3 DNA: TGTGCCTGGAGTTATGGACAGTCCACTGAAGCTTTCTTT.

The CDR3 DNA sequence: TGTGCCAGCAGCTTACTGCTAGCGGGAGCCGAGCAGTACTTC. The encoded protein is CASSLLLAGAEQYF. This chain joins TRBV7-2 and TRBJ2-7, with 10 bases lining up with TRBD2. Germline CDR1 is SGHTA and CDR2 is FQGNSA. The V gene end was trimmed by 2 bases and the J gene end by 6 bases; junction bases not matched to a gene: 4. The CDR3 spans 14 residues.

V usage is TRBV18 and J usage is TRBJ2-1; 11 nucleotides align to TRBD2. There are 16 residues in the CDR3. The germline V gene has CDR1 KGHSH and CDR2 LQKENI. V was clipped by 0 bases and J by 9 bases; unmatched bases: 7. Written as DNA, the CDR3 is TGTGCCAGCTCACCACCGAGGCTAGCGGGAGGAGGTGAGCAGTTCTTC. Its translation is CASSPPRLAGGGEQFF.

This sequence joins TRBV10-3 and TRBJ2-7, with 9 bases lining up with TRBD1. Trimming removed 6 bases from V and 7 bases from J; junction bases left unmatched: 10. Germline V CDR1 and CDR2: ENHRY, SYGVKD. The CDR3 contains 14 residues. The CDR3 DNA reads as TGTGCCATCAGCGACGGGACAGGGTCTCCGGAGCAGTACTTC. Amino acid sequence: CAISDGTGSPEQYF.

This clone is a singleton in its sample. V gene TRBV6-6 combines with J gene TRBJ2-1; 9 bases agree with TRBD2. CDR3 length: 14 residues. The germline V gene has CDR1 MNHNY and CDR2 SVGAGI (reference sequence). After removal of 4 bases from V and 4 bases from J, the junction contained 2 bases not matched to a gene. CDR3 region: CASSSSGVYNEQFF. The CDR3 DNA reads TGTGCCAGCAGTTCTAGCGGGGTTTACAATGAGCAGTTCTTC.

V gene TRBV10-3 combines with J gene TRBJ1-5, with a tentative D call TRBD1 (5 bases). CDR1 is ENHRY, CDR2 SYGVKD, per germline. V dropped 2 bases and J dropped 6 bases, with 20 bases sitting between them. The CDR3 is 17 amino acids. Here the CDR3 reads CAISERSGLGVGQPQHF. In nucleotides, the CDR3 is TGTGCCATCAGTGAGCGATCGGGACTTGGCGTGGGTCAGCCCCAGCATTTT.

This chain uses TRBV5-1 with TRBJ2-3; D might be TRBD2 (5 bases). Per germline, CDR1 SGHRS and CDR2 YFSETQ. With 6 bases removed from V and 1 base from J, the gap between germline ends came to 12 bases. CDR3 length: 14 residues. CDR3: CASTEGARTDTQYF. Written as DNA, the CDR3 is TGCGCCAGCACCGAGGGAGCTCGCACAGATACGCAGTATTTT.

V and J are TRBV18 and TRBJ2-5, with D uncertain. Germline V gives CDR1 KGHSH, CDR2 LQKENI. The CDR3 is 14 amino acids. Trimming took off 0 bases at V and 2 bases at J, with 7 bases between the two ends. The CDR3 is CASSPPRQQETQYF. The CDR3 DNA sequence: TGTGCCAGCTCACCACCGAGACAACAAGAGACCCAGTACTTC.

This rearrangement joins TRBV6-5 to TRBJ2-3, with D hard to call. This CDR3 spans 14 amino acids. Germline-derived CDR1 and CDR2 are MNHEY and SVGAGI. Between the trimmed V and J ends, which lost 6 bases and 4 bases, there was a span of 14 bases. The CDR3 sequence: CASRLALQADTQYF. The CDR3 DNA reads as TGTGCCAGCAGGTTGGCCTTGCAAGCAGATACGCAGTATTTT.

V gene TRBV5-4 combines with J gene TRBJ2-2, with 7 bases matching TRBD2. Looked up from germline, CDR1 is SGHNT and CDR2 is YYREEE (reference sequence). There are 15 residues in the CDR3. V lost 5 bases to trimming and J lost 0 bases; unmatched junction nucleotides: 4. In DNA, the CDR3 is TGTGCCAGCAGTCCAGCGGGGACGAACACCGGGGAGCTGTTTTTT. This sequence encodes CASSPAGTNTGELFF.

This clone has a handful of counts. The chain carries TRBV3-1 (or the pseudogene TRBV3-2) and TRBJ2-7, with D possibly matching TRBD2 (6 bases). V shed 4 bases and J shed 0 bases, with 10 bases lying between them. Per germline, CDR1 LGHDT and CDR2 YNNKEL (reference sequence). This CDR3 is 14 amino acids long. The CDR3 DNA sequence: TGTGCCAGCAGCCCGGGGGTCGTCTCCTACGAGCAGTACTTC. Translation: CASSPGVVSYEQYF.

The J gene is TRBJ2-1, the V gene TRBV27; 8 bases fit TRBD2. There are 17 residues in the CDR3. V shed 4 bases and J 6 bases; nucleotides not matched to a gene: 14. Germline V lookup: CDR1 MNHEY, CDR2 SMNVEV (reference sequence). Here the CDR3 reads CASSWEGLSGRFNEQFF. The CDR3 region has the DNA TGTGCCAGCAGTTGGGAGGGACTGAGCGGGAGATTCAATGAGCAGTTCTTC.

This clone has more than one count but fewer than ten. V gene TRBV18 combines with J gene TRBJ1-5; perhaps TRBD1 as D (5 bases). Germline loops: CDR1 KGHSH, CDR2 LQKENI. Trimming shortened V by 0 bases and J by 2 bases, and 8 bases separated the two germline ends. The CDR3 has 15 amino acids. This CDR3 is CASSPPGLGNQPQHF. The CDR3 DNA is TGTGCCAGCTCACCACCGGGACTGGGCAATCAGCCCCAGCATTTT.

The V gene is TRBV12-3 or TRBV12-4, the J gene TRBJ1-1; D gene unclear. With 2 bases removed from V and 3 bases from J, the gap between germline ends came to 7 bases. The CDR3 is made up of 13 amino acids. CDR3 sequence reads: CASSLNGDTEAFF. The CDR3 coding sequence is TGTGCCAGCAGTTTAAACGGAGACACTGAAGCTTTCTTT.

The J gene is TRBJ2-1, the V gene TRBV24-1; TRBD1 agrees at 9 bases. CDR3 length: 15 residues. Germline loops: CDR1 KGHDR, CDR2 SFDVKD. V lost 12 bases and J lost 7; bases outside the gene matches: 15. As DNA, the CDR3 is TGTGCCGCCCTAAATTGGACAGGGGAAGGAAATGAGCAGTTCTTC. Amino acid sequence: CAALNWTGEGNEQFF.

The rearrangement links TRBV18 to TRBJ1-4; D may be TRBD1 (6 bases). The germline V and J ends were trimmed by 3 bases and 3 bases, with 11 bases remaining between them. This CDR3 has 15 residues. CDR1 is KGHSH and CDR2 is LQKENI in the germline V gene. For the CDR3, the DNA is TGTGCCAGCTCACCGAGGACAGCTGCTAATGAAAAACTGTTTTTT. Translating gives CASSPRTAANEKLFF.

Concerning this clone itself: The same CDR3 can be traced to other DNA sequences in this sample. V gene TRBV5-1 combines with J gene TRBJ1-2, with 7 bases matching TRBD1. Germline V lookup: CDR1 SGHRS, CDR2 YFSETQ. V shed 0 bases and J 4 bases; nucleotides not matched to a gene: 3. The CDR3 loop spans 14 amino acids. The CDR3 region is CASSLEGDSYGYTF. Written as DNA, the CDR3 is TGCGCCAGCAGCTTGGAAGGGGACAGCTATGGCTACACCTTC.

This rearrangement joins TRBV27 to TRBJ2-7, with 9 bases fitting TRBD1. The CDR3 is 14 amino acids. The trim removed 6 bases at V and 2 bases at J, leaving 5 bases unmatched. CDR1 MNHEY and CDR2 SMNVEV come from the germline V gene (reference sequence). CDR3 sequence: CASSGTGGAYEQYF. The DNA for the CDR3 is TGTGCCAGCAGCGGTACAGGGGGCGCCTACGAGCAGTACTTC.